These 25 T cell receptor beta chains were all obtained from the same sample, sequenced in a study of neurological immune-mediated disorders. TCRdb re-called the 5' RACE reads with MiXCR, one entry per CDR3 protein. Here the sample spans approximately 50,000 distinct CDR3 sequences, around 4% being singletons. Sequencing input: PBMCs. These receptors came from a man younger than 40 with multiple sclerosis.

In this sample, this clonotype turned up many times. V usage is TRBV20-1 and J usage is TRBJ1-1; D is unresolved. The CDR3 is made up of 12 amino acids. The V end lost 3 bases, the J end lost 1 base, and 6 bases lay between the germline ends. Per germline, CDR1 DFQATT and CDR2 SNEGSKA (reference sequence). The CDR3 spells CSASMRNTEAFF. CDR3 bases: TGCAGTGCTAGTATGAGGAACACTGAAGCTTTCTTT.

This clonotype came up many times. The chain employs TRBV28 and TRBJ2-6; D gene uncertain. This CDR3 region has 13 residues. V lost 4 bases to trimming and J lost 4 bases, with 5 bases between them. CDR1 and CDR2 (germline): MDHEN, SYDVKM. CDR3 protein: CASSSLGANVLTF. The CDR3 DNA follows: TGTGCCAGCAGTTCTCTGGGGGCCAACGTCCTGACTTTC. The full variable domain, rest sourced from reference TRBV28 and TRBJ2-6, is DVKVTQSSRYLVKRTGEKVFLECVQDMDHENMFWYRQDPGLGLRLIYFSYDVKMKEKGDIPEGYSVSREKKERFSLILESASTNQTSMYLCASSSLGANVLTFGAGSRLTVL.

This clonotype appeared many times. This chain joins TRBV5-1 and TRBJ2-1; 7 bases are a match to TRBD2. The length of the CDR3 is 14 residues. The V segment lost 4 bases and the J segment 5 bases; nucleotides outside the gene matches: 6. From germline, CDR1 is SGHRS and CDR2 YFSETQ. This chain's CDR3 is CASSPGGLDNEQFF. The CDR3 DNA follows: TGCGCCAGCAGCCCGGGGGGACTGGACAATGAGCAGTTCTTC.

Ten or more counts support this clonotype. The rearrangement links TRBV15 to TRBJ2-1; D not certain. V lost 4 bases to trimming and J lost 9 bases, with 10 bases between them. In germline, CDR1 is LNHNV, CDR2 YYDKDF (reference sequence). This CDR3 has 12 amino acids. CDR3: CATSIPNGEQFF. The CDR3 nucleotides are TGTGCCACCAGCATCCCTAACGGTGAGCAGTTCTTC.

This clonotype was seen only a few times. This chain uses TRBV18 with TRBJ1-1; D unclear. This CDR3 is 13 amino acids long. Deletions cut 3 bases from V and 0 bases from J, with 5 bases between. Germline CDR1 reads KGHSH; CDR2 reads LQKENI. Here the CDR3 DNA reads TGTGCCAGCTCACCCTCCATGAACACTGAAGCTTTCTTT. Translated: CASSPSMNTEAFF.

This clonotype was picked up many times. J is TRBJ1-1 and V is TRBV7-2, with D perhaps TRBD1 (6 bases). V was pared by 2 bases and J by 5 bases, with 12 bases between. The CDR3 extends over 14 amino acids. Germline assignment: CDR1 SGHTA and CDR2 FQGNSA. CDR3 in amino acids: CASSLYGGATEAFF. DNA for the CDR3: TGTGCCAGCAGCTTATACGGGGGCGCGACTGAAGCTTTCTTT.

Ten or more counts support this clonotype. This chain links TRBV29-1 with TRBJ2-1, with 10 positions matching TRBD2. Germline values: CDR1 SQVTM, CDR2 ANQGSEA. Trimming cost V 0 bases and J 5 bases; bases outside gene matches: 7. The CDR3 length is 16 residues. The CDR3 DNA follows: TGCAGCGTTGAAGATATGGCTAGCGGGAGTAACAATGAGCAGTTCTTC. Translation: CSVEDMASGSNNEQFF.

This clonotype was observed at least ten times. The J gene is TRBJ2-7, the V gene TRBV7-2; the D gene could be TRBD1 or TRBD2 (5 bases each). This CDR3 contains 17 residues. V dropped 3 bases and J dropped 4 bases, with 22 bases sitting between them. CDR1 SGHTA and CDR2 FQGNSA come from the germline V gene. CDR3 in DNA: TGTGCCAGCAGCTTTAAGGTATCCGGGACCCGAACTTACGAGCAGTACTTC. Amino acids: CASSFKVSGTRTYEQYF.

The V and J genes are TRBV4-2 and TRBJ2-7; D is unresolved. Trimming removed 1 base at V and 7 bases at J, with 11 bases between. The V gene's germline CDR1 is LGHNA and CDR2 YNFKEQ. The CDR3 spans 13 residues. This chain's CDR3 is CASSQGGWIEQYF. CDR3 in DNA: TGTGCCAGCAGCCAAGGGGGATGGATTGAGCAGTACTTC.

This clonotype came up once. The rearrangement uses TRBV5-1 and TRBJ2-5; 8 bases are a match to TRBD2. Trimming took 4 bases from V and 3 from J; bases not matched to a gene: 5. This CDR3 contains 14 residues. CDR1 is SGHRS and CDR2 is YFSETQ in the germline V gene. The CDR3 here is CASSLFGGEETQYF. DNA for the CDR3: TGCGCCAGCAGCCTTTTCGGGGGGGAAGAGACCCAGTACTTC.

This chain connects TRBV20-1 to TRBJ1-1, with unresolved D. V lost 3 bases and J lost 3, with 8 bases in between. This CDR3 has 12 amino acids. The germline V gene encodes CDR1 DFQATT and CDR2 SNEGSKA (reference sequence). CDR3 amino acids: CSARLGYTEAFF. The CDR3 DNA sequence: TGCAGTGCTAGGTTGGGTTACACTGAAGCTTTCTTT.

This clonotype has a count of ten or more. V usage is TRBV2 and J usage is TRBJ2-7; 13 nucleotides line up with TRBD2. CDR1 and CDR2 (germline): SNHLY, FYNNEI. V trimming: 6 bases; J trimming: 2 bases; junction bases outside the gene matches: 1. The CDR3 length is 14 residues. The CDR3 region is CASRGLAGTYEQYF. The CDR3, as DNA: TGTGCCAGCAGGGGACTAGCGGGGACCTACGAGCAGTACTTC. The full variable domain, completed using reference TRBV2 and TRBJ2-7, is EPEVTQTPSHQVTQMGQEVILRCVPISNHLYFYWYRQILGQKVEFLVSFYNNEISEKSEIFDDQFSVERPDGSNFTLKIRSTKLEDSAMYFCASRGLAGTYEQYFGPGTRLTVT.

This clonotype came up many times. The CDR3 coding sequence is TGCAGTGCTAGAGAGCGGGCTTACAATGAGCAGTTCTTC. Protein product: CSARERAYNEQFF. The J gene is TRBJ2-1, the V gene TRBV20-1; maybe TRBD2 (5 bases). V was clipped by 0 bases and J by 4 bases, with 7 bases between them. Per germline, CDR1 DFQATT and CDR2 SNEGSKA (reference sequence). This CDR3 has 13 amino acids.

This chain links TRBV19 with TRBJ1-5, with D unclear. Germline V CDR1 and CDR2: LNHDA, SQIVND (reference sequence). CDR3 length: 13 residues. V gave up 5 bases and J gave up 9 bases, with 14 bases separating them. The CDR3 loop is CASSLDLLRPQHF. The CDR3, as DNA: TGTGCCAGTAGTCTGGACCTGCTACGGCCCCAGCATTTT.

V and J are TRBV4-2 and TRBJ2-5, with 12 bases fitting TRBD2. Germline-derived CDR1 and CDR2 are LGHNA and YNFKEQ. The CDR3 loop spans 18 amino acids. V was pared by 0 bases and J by 2 bases, with 7 bases of the junction left unmatched. CDR3 coding DNA: TGTGCCAGCAGCCAAGATGGGGCTAGCGGGGGGGGACAAGAGACCCAGTACTTC. As protein: CASSQDGASGGGQETQYF.

This rearrangement joins TRBV4-1 to TRBJ2-5, with D tentatively TRBD1 (6 bases). The CDR3 loop spans 15 amino acids. Germline-derived CDR1 and CDR2 are MGHRA and YSYEKL. Trimming left V 0 bases short and J 1 base short, with 9 bases between. The CDR3 loop reads CASSQEDSPQETQYF. The CDR3 nucleotides are TGCGCCAGCAGCCAAGAGGACAGTCCCCAAGAGACCCAGTACTTC.

This clonotype was recorded many times. The chain employs TRBV20-1 and TRBJ2-3; D tentatively fits TRBD1 or TRBD2 (5 bases each). Germline V CDR1 and CDR2: DFQATT, SNEGSKA (reference sequence). The CDR3 is 15 amino acids. V was cut by 5 bases and J by 1 base, with 16 bases left in between. This CDR3 is CSAPRGALRTDTQYF. As DNA, the CDR3 is TGCAGTGCTCCCCGGGGCGCTCTCCGCACAGATACGCAGTATTTT.

The table lists this clonotype with many counts. The rearrangement joins TRBV20-1 to TRBJ1-1; D ambiguous. The CDR3 loop spans 15 amino acids. Germline CDR1 reads DFQATT; CDR2 reads SNEGSKA (reference sequence). The V end lost 0 bases, the J end lost 1 base, and 12 bases lay between the germline ends. Here the CDR3 reads CSARDTRDGNTEAFF. In DNA, the CDR3 is TGCAGTGCTAGAGACACTAGGGATGGGAACACTGAAGCTTTCTTT.

This clonotype was observed many times. The gene calls are TRBV7-2 and TRBJ2-5, with TRBD2 matching 8 bases. Trimming removed 5 bases from V and 2 bases from J; junction bases left unmatched: 13. From germline, CDR1 is SGHTA and CDR2 FQGNSA. CDR3 size: 17 residues. The CDR3 here is CASSPFVSGGGQETQYF. The CDR3 DNA reads TGTGCCAGCAGCCCCTTTGTAAGCGGGGGCGGTCAAGAGACCCAGTACTTC.

This clonotype was picked up many times. This rearrangement joins TRBV20-1 to TRBJ2-3; tentatively, D is TRBD2 (6 bases). The germline V and J ends were trimmed by 3 bases and 5 bases, with 15 bases remaining between them. This CDR3 is 14 amino acids long. The germline V gene encodes CDR1 DFQATT and CDR2 SNEGSKA (reference sequence). CDR3 loop: CSARAGSLQDTQYF. The CDR3, as DNA: TGCAGTGCTAGGGCGGGGAGCCTCCAAGATACGCAGTATTTT.

Many counts were recorded for this clonotype. This rearrangement joins TRBV5-1 to TRBJ1-2; no clear D gene. Germline-derived CDR1 and CDR2 are SGHRS and YFSETQ. The CDR3 is 14 amino acids. V shed 4 bases and J shed 5 bases, with 15 bases lying between them. CDR3 nucleotide sequence: TGCGCCAGCAGCGGTGGGTCTGACCTTTATGGCTACACCTTC. Its translation: CASSGGSDLYGYTF.

This clonotype showed up many times. V usage is TRBV12-3 or TRBV12-4 and J usage is TRBJ1-2; D possibly corresponds to TRBD1 (5 bases). Trimming shortened V by 4 bases and J by 4 bases, and 25 bases separated the two germline ends. The CDR3 has 18 amino acids. The CDR3 protein is CASSYPGLGPGRGYGYTF. For the CDR3, the DNA is TGTGCCAGCAGTTACCCGGGCCTGGGACCGGGTCGTGGCTATGGCTACACCTTC.

This clonotype has a count of ten or more. The rearrangement joins TRBV5-1 to TRBJ2-3, with D possibly being TRBD1 or TRBD2 (5 bases each). V dropped 4 bases and J dropped 0 bases, with 12 bases sitting between them. CDR3 length: 15 amino acids. Germline V CDR1 and CDR2: SGHRS, YFSETQ. In nucleotides, the CDR3 is TGCGCCAGCAGCCCCGGGACCAGGAGCACAGATACGCAGTATTTT. This codes for CASSPGTRSTDTQYF.

This clonotype has a count of ten or more. The rearrangement links TRBV5-5 to TRBJ2-6; possible D gene TRBD2, 5 bases. The CDR3 length is 17 residues. The V and J ends lost 1 base and 0 bases respectively, with 11 bases between them. Germline V gene data show CDR1 as SGHKS and CDR2 as YYEKEE (reference sequence). The CDR3 loop reads CASSLFLAGSGANVLTF. The CDR3 region has the DNA TGTGCCAGCAGCTTGTTTTTGGCGGGCTCTGGGGCCAACGTCCTGACTTTC.

This clonotype was seen ten or more times. The V and J genes are TRBV15 and TRBJ1-2, with D uncertain. The CDR3 length is 15 residues. V shed 0 bases and J shed 4 bases, with 12 bases lying between them. Germline V gene data show CDR1 as LNHNV and CDR2 as YYDKDF (reference sequence). DNA for the CDR3: TGTGCCACCAGCAGAGATCATCCAGGAGGCTATGGCTACACCTTC. Amino acid sequence: CATSRDHPGGYGYTF.